Below, one T cell receptor (beta chain) is given with its context. Its antigen is unidentified. Profiled with immunoSEQ multiplex PCR; TCRdb holds only in-frame clones, not every one. The profile shows 2 million to 2.5 million clones, 95% of them singletons. This specimen comes from a study of shared clonotypes between healthy human individuals. Background on the study: CD8 memory received one plate per donor, CD8 naive two, CD4 memory three and CD4 naive three.

The CDR3 extends over 12 amino acids. V lost 2 bases to trimming and J lost 8 bases; unmatched junction nucleotides: 5. In germline, CDR1 is GTSNPN, CDR2 SVGIG (reference sequence). Study observations and caveats: Despite large depth, rarefaction showed incomplete sorted-subset sequencing. Relative to clonotypes present in all four donors, those not shared had lower generation probabilities. A generally larger estimated richness was seen in naive subsets than in memory subsets.

This TCR derives from a man between 18 and 29 years old in good health. The gene calls are TRBV30 and TRBJ1-2; 7 bases align to TRBD1. Sequencing was carried out using naive CD4+ T cells sorted from blood. Subset noted: CD45RA+ positively selected. The CDR3 nucleotides read TGTGCCTGGAGTCCAGGGGGGAAGGGCTACACCTTC. It specifies CAWSPGGKGYTF.